The 9 T cell receptor beta chains reported below all come from one sample, sequenced in a study of beta chain features in type 1 diabetes. Expressed TCRB transcripts were sequenced, since all the RNA that had been isolated was reverse transcribed. TCRdb's copy holds only in-frame clones and misses some; the assay was immunoSEQ multiplex PCR. The sample carries fewer than 550,000 clones, around 10% recorded once. Sequenced input: naive CD4+ T cells from blood. Receptor source: a woman aged 18-29 years in good health.

Worth noting for this clone: A much larger clone differs by one base, so this may be a read error. The sample carries other DNA sequences with the same CDR3. The J gene is TRBJ2-5, the V gene TRBV11-2, with D possibly matching TRBD2 (6 bases). The CDR3 covers 12 residues. Germline CDR1 is SGHAT and CDR2 is FQNNGV. V gave up 2 bases and J gave up 5 bases, with 6 bases separating them. The CDR3 sequence is CASSLSGETQYF. DNA of the CDR3: TGTGCCAGCAGCTTAAGCGGGGAGACCCAGTACTTC.

There are a few counts of this clone. V gene TRBV14 combines with J gene TRBJ2-1; 11 nucleotides agree with TRBD2. The CDR3 contains 16 residues. CDR1 is SGHDN and CDR2 is FVKESK in the germline V gene. J was trimmed by 7 bases and V by 3 bases; bases with no gene match: 8. The DNA for the CDR3 is TGTGCCAGCAGCCACGTACTAGCGGGAGTACGTAATGAGCAGTTCTTC. It translates to CASSHVLAGVRNEQFF.

This clone appeared many times. V and J are TRBV9 and TRBJ1-6; a weak D match, TRBD1 (5 bases). V was cut by 3 bases and J by 13 bases, with 11 bases left in between. CDR3 length: 12 residues. Germline CDR1 and CDR2: SGDLS and YYNGEE. The CDR3 nucleotides read TGTGCCAGCAGCGATCCCGGGGGGCCCCTCCACTTT. As protein: CASSDPGGPLHF.

This chain connects TRBV5-1 to TRBJ2-5; 7 nucleotides agree with TRBD2. CDR1 is SGHRS and CDR2 is YFSETQ in the germline V gene. V lost 4 bases, J lost 4 bases, and 7 bases stayed unmatched. This CDR3 contains 14 residues. The CDR3 region has the DNA TGCGCCAGCAGCACCGGACTAGGGGTAGAGACCCAGTACTTC. Translation gives CASSTGLGVETQYF. The full variable domain, with the rest looked up from reference TRBV5-1 and TRBJ2-5, is KAGVTQTPRYLIKTRGQQVTLSCSPISGHRSVSWYQQTPGQGLQFLFEYFSETQRNKGNFPGRFSGRQFSNSRSEMNVSTLELGDSALYLCASSTGLGVETQYFGPGTRLLVL.

This rearrangement joins TRBV27 to TRBJ2-3; no reliable D call. Germline V lookup: CDR1 MNHEY, CDR2 SMNVEV (reference sequence). Trimming pared 6 bases from V and 10 bases from J, leaving 17 bases between. This CDR3 spans 13 amino acids. CDR3: CASSQYQSPPQYF. CDR3 nucleotides: TGTGCCAGCAGCCAATACCAGTCCCCCCCGCAGTATTTT.

The chain is built from TRBV7-2 and TRBJ2-3; D is undetermined. This CDR3 is built from 15 residues. V was pared by 2 bases and J by 4 bases, with 13 bases between. Germline CDR1 reads SGHTA; CDR2 reads FQGNSA. CDR3 nucleotides: TGTGCCAGCAGCTTACAAGGGTCCTCGGCAGATACGCAGTATTTT. Translation gives CASSLQGSSADTQYF.

This chain uses TRBV28 with TRBJ1-6; no reliable D call. Looked up from germline, CDR1 is MDHEN and CDR2 is SYDVKM. The CDR3 extends over 11 amino acids. As DNA, the CDR3 is TGTGCGAGCCGCACTAATTCACCCCTCCACTTT. Amino acids: CASRTNSPLHF. The full variable domain, completed using reference TRBV28 and TRBJ1-6, is DVKVTQSSRYLVKRTGEKVFLECVQDMDHENMFWYRQDPGLGLRLIYFSYDVKMKEKGDIPEGYSVSREKKERFSLILESASTNQTSMYLCASRTNSPLHFGNGTRLTVT.

This clone appeared a few times. V and J are TRBV5-4 and TRBJ2-5; D not certain. CDR3 length equals 13 residues. The ends were cut back, 1 base at V and 3 bases at J, with 7 bases in the middle. Germline values: CDR1 SGHNT, CDR2 YYREEE (reference sequence). The CDR3 sequence: CASSLRPEETQYF. The CDR3 DNA sequence: TGTGCCAGCAGCTTGCGGCCCGAAGAGACCCAGTACTTC.

V is TRBV7-9 and J is TRBJ1-1, with no clear D. The V gene's germline CDR1 is SEHNR and CDR2 FQNEAQ (reference sequence). The CDR3 sequence is 13 residues long. Trimming took 7 bases from V and 0 from J, leaving 9 bases between them. CDR3 protein: CASTWALNTEAFF. The CDR3 nucleotides are TGTGCCAGCACCTGGGCGCTGAACACTGAAGCTTTCTTT.